The 2 T cell receptor beta chains reported below all come from one sample, sequenced in a study of T cell repertoires in cytomegalovirus infection (dated by TCRdb to the late 2010s). No antigens are known for them. In light of the paper, this sample's treatment or condition label describes: in vitro stimulation with specific CMV peptide epitopes to enrich CMV-specific T cells. TCRdb shows the sequencer as Illumina HiSeq 1500. TCRdb reworked the public reads: Q25 trimming with fastp, MiXCR clone assembly, productive beta chains retained. Under each unique CDR3 protein, matching rows form one entry showing the most common genes and DNA. Counted in this sample were hundreds of thousands of distinct CDR3 sequences; roughly 31% of them appeared once. The leading ten clones occupy over 12% of the sample. The sequenced sample was cultured CD8+ T cells from PBMCs, obtained from culture after CMV antigen stimulation. Source of these receptors: a human donor in good health (CMV status not recorded). Some clones in this sample may be carry-over from other donors' samples.

The chain uses TRBV29-1 and TRBJ1-2; no definite D call. Trimming shortened V by 1 base and J by 8 bases, and 11 bases separated the two germline ends. Looked up from germline, CDR1 is SQVTM and CDR2 is ANQGSEA. The length of the CDR3 is 12 residues. CDR3 nucleotide sequence: TGCAGCGTTGAAGGACCCGTGGAAGGCTACACCTTC. Amino acids: CSVEGPVEGYTF. Using reference TRBV29-1 and TRBJ1-2 for the parts outside the CDR3, the full variable domain is SAVISQKPSRDICQRGTSLTIQCQVDSQVTMMFWYRQQPGQSLTLIATANQGSEATYESGFVIDKFPISRPNLTFSTLTVSNMSPEDSSIYLCSVEGPVEGYTFGSGTRLTVV.

V usage is TRBV20-1 and J usage is TRBJ1-5, with 7 bases aligning to TRBD1. Germline V gene lookup returns CDR1 DFQATT and CDR2 SNEGSKA (reference sequence). This CDR3 has 13 residues. V was pared by 6 bases and J by 5 bases, with 7 bases of the junction left unmatched. In DNA form, the CDR3 reads TGCAGTGCAAGACAGGGTGGGTATCAGCCCCAGCATTTT. It translates to CSARQGGYQPQHF.